Detailed here is one TCR beta chain. This PCR relied on a set of 60 Vbeta primers and 13 Jbeta primers. The assay was immunoSEQ multiplex PCR, and TCRdb's table has in-frame clones only and misses some. There are some 120,000 clones in the sample, with about 2.3% held by the top ten. This specimen belongs to a study of cytomegalovirus exposure and HLA in healthy donors. Per germline, CDR1 SGHTA and CDR2 FQGNSA. With 2 bases removed from V and 0 bases from J, the gap between germline ends came to 7 bases. CDR3 size: 14 residues. In nominal health when sampled, donors likely had unrecorded immune exposures nonetheless.

V and J are TRBV7-2 and TRBJ1-1, with a weak D call TRBD1 (5 bases). The sequencing input was PBMCs. The clonotype was recovered from a man aged 40-49 years in good health and CMV-seronegative. CDR3 in amino acids: CASSLRGMNTEAFF. CDR3 coding DNA: TGTGCCAGCAGCTTAAGGGGAATGAACACTGAAGCTTTCTTT.